Listed here is a single T cell receptor beta chain. Antigen unknown. V was trimmed by 0 bases and J by 5 bases, leaving 11 bases between them. From germline, CDR1 is KGHSH and CDR2 LQKENI. The CDR3 is made up of 14 amino acids. The record originates from a study of beta chain features in type 1 diabetes. Study outcomes and limitations: Type 1 diabetes patients showed fewer insertions and more deletions at VDJ junctions. The study found moderately but significantly shorter TCRB CDR3s in all four CD4+ subsets of Type 1 diabetes patients.

The whole isolated RNA underwent reverse transcription, so sequencing captured expressed TCRB transcripts. The data were produced by immunoSEQ multiplex PCR, yet TCRdb's version contains in-frame clones alone and is incomplete. The sample records roughly 140,000 clones, about a tenth being singletons. The TCR was taken from a man aged 25-40 years with type 1 diabetes. This chain uses TRBV18 with TRBJ2-7; maybe TRBD1 (6 bases). The sequenced sample consisted of central memory CD4+ T cells from blood. For the CDR3, the DNA is TGTGCCAGCTCACCACCCAGGGGTGAGAACGAGCAGTACTTC. The encoded protein is CASSPPRGENEQYF.